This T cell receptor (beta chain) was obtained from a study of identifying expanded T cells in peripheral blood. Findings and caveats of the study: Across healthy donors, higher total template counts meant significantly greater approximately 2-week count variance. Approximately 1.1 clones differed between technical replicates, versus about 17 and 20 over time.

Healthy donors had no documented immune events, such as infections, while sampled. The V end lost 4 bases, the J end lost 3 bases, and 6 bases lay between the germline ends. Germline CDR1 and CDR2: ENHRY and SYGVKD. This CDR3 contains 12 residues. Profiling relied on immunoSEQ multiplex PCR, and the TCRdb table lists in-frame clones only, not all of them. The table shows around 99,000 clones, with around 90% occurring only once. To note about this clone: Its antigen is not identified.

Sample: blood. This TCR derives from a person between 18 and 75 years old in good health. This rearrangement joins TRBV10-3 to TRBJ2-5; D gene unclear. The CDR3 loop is CAISGEEETQYF. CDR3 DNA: TGTGCCATCAGTGGAGAGGAAGAGACCCAGTACTTC.